What follows are 21 T cell receptor beta chains derived from one specimen sequenced in a study of T cells in Graves' hyperthyroidism and ophthalmopathy. RNA transcripts served as the template for amplifying TCR beta CDR3 regions. The HTBI primer set drove a first-round RT-PCR of the TCR CDR3. TCRdb called the multiplex PCR reads again in MiXCR, with one record for every CDR3 protein. This sample has 300,000 to 400,000 distinct CDR3 sequences, with about 14% found just once. What was sequenced was blood. Receptors originate from a woman aged 55-69 years with Graves' hyperthyroidism.

This clonotype was observed at least ten times. V is TRBV7-9 and J is TRBJ2-7; 12 bases agree with TRBD2. Germline loops: CDR1 SEHNR, CDR2 FQNEAQ (reference sequence). Unmatched junction bases numbered 7, after V lost 4 bases and J lost 6 bases. The CDR3 is 15 amino acids. CDR3 nucleotides: TGTGCCAGCAGCTATGGACTAGCGGGATACGGCGAGCAGTACTTC. As protein: CASSYGLAGYGEQYF.

The chain recombines TRBV10-3 with TRBJ2-1, with TRBD2 identical over 10 bases. The CDR3 sequence is 15 residues long. Germline V lookup: CDR1 ENHRY, CDR2 SYGVKD. The V and J ends lost 6 bases and 5 bases, in that order; junction bases with no gene match: 7. CDR3 nucleotides: TGTGCCATCAGAGGGAGCGGGAGGGCCAACAATGAGCAGTTCTTC. It specifies CAIRGSGRANNEQFF.

This clonotype has more than one count but fewer than ten. Relative to the germline gene, one junction end is altered; a read error may explain this. The genes are TRBV5-1 and TRBJ1-2, with D possibly being TRBD1 (5 bases). The CDR3 has 13 residues. CDR1 and CDR2 from the germline V gene are SGHRS and YFSETQ. In DNA, the CDR3 is TGTGCCAGCAGCGCCTCCGAGACAGTTGGCTACACCTTC. As protein: CASSASETVGYTF.

The gene calls are TRBV9 and TRBJ2-1; TRBD2 is a possible D gene (6 bases). Trimming removed 4 bases from V and 1 base from J, with 12 bases in between. This CDR3 is built from 15 residues. The germline CDR1 and CDR2 sequences are SGDLS and YYNGEE. The CDR3 reads CASSPGAGSYNEQFF. CDR3 bases: TGTGCCAGCAGCCCGGGAGCCGGGTCCTACAATGAGCAGTTCTTC.

This clonotype came up a few times. CDR3 nucleotide sequence: TGTGCCAGCAAACTAGGGGGCACGGGGTGGGCTGAAGCTTTCTTT. Encoded protein: CASKLGGTGWAEAFF. V usage is TRBV6-1 and J usage is TRBJ1-1, with TRBD1 identical over 7 bases. The CDR3 runs to 15 residues. V shed 7 bases, J shed 6 bases, and the junction held 14 bases outside the gene matches. Germline V gene lookup returns CDR1 MNHNS and CDR2 SASEGT.

The sample holds many counts of this clonotype. This chain connects TRBV6-1 to TRBJ2-1; perhaps TRBD2 as D (6 bases). Germline CDR1 MNHNS, CDR2 SASEGT. Trimming removed 5 bases from V and 5 bases from J, with 25 bases in between. The CDR3 has 18 amino acids. The CDR3 region has the DNA TGTGCCAGCAGTTCGAACGAAGCGCTAGCGAGAGCAGACAATGAGCAGTTCTTC. This sequence encodes CASSSNEALARADNEQFF.

This clonotype was observed at least ten times. The chain combines TRBV6-5 with TRBJ2-7; tentative D call: TRBD1 (5 bases). The germline V and J ends were trimmed by 2 bases and 5 bases, with 13 bases remaining between them. The V gene's germline CDR1 is MNHEY and CDR2 SVGAGI. The length of the CDR3 is 14 residues. This CDR3 reads CASSYADIVDEQYF. The DNA of the CDR3 is TGTGCCAGCAGTTACGCGGACATTGTAGACGAGCAGTACTTC.

This clonotype was seen many times. The chain is built from TRBV6-5 and TRBJ2-7, with a possible D match to TRBD1 (6 bases). Trimming removed 0 bases from V and 3 bases from J, with 15 bases in between. CDR1 is MNHEY and CDR2 is SVGAGI in the germline V gene. The CDR3 has 16 amino acids. The CDR3 spells CASSYSSRTAYYEQYF. The DNA of the CDR3 is TGTGCCAGCAGTTACTCGAGCAGGACAGCCTACTACGAGCAGTACTTC.

The table lists this clonotype with many counts. V and J are TRBV9 and TRBJ2-7, with TRBD2 identical over 9 bases. CDR1 is SGDLS and CDR2 is YYNGEE in the germline V gene. Trimming at V came to 1 base and at J to 4 bases, leaving 9 bases not matched to a gene. This CDR3 is 16 amino acids long. The CDR3 sequence is CASSVSSGRSAYEQYF. The CDR3 coding sequence is TGTGCCAGCAGCGTAAGTAGCGGGAGATCGGCGTACGAGCAGTACTTC.

This clonotype was counted many times. The chain carries TRBV3-1 and TRBJ2-7; 9 nucleotides agree with TRBD2. The CDR3 runs 15 residues. The V segment lost 2 bases and the J segment 3 bases; nucleotides outside the gene matches: 5. CDR1 and CDR2 from the germline V gene are LGHDT and YNNKEL (reference sequence). CDR3 sequence (DNA): TGTGCCAGCAGCCAATGGGGCGGGAGGGACTACGAGCAGTACTTC. The encoded protein is CASSQWGGRDYEQYF.

This clonotype was seen many times. J is TRBJ2-3 and V is TRBV20-1; D not certain. V was shortened by 6 bases and J by 4 bases, with 14 bases between the two germline ends. This CDR3 contains 13 residues. Germline V gene lookup returns CDR1 DFQATT and CDR2 SNEGSKA (reference sequence). The CDR3: CSAFPGSADTQYF. The CDR3 coding sequence is TGCAGTGCCTTCCCGGGCAGTGCAGATACGCAGTATTTT.

This clonotype was observed at least ten times. This chain joins TRBV20-1 and TRBJ2-5, with no clear D. V lost 0 bases and J 4 bases, leaving 15 bases between the germline ends. Germline V gene data show CDR1 as DFQATT and CDR2 as SNEGSKA (reference sequence). CDR3 length: 15 amino acids. The CDR3 loop is CSARDVAGPLETQYF. The CDR3 DNA sequence: TGCAGTGCTAGAGACGTTGCAGGACCACTAGAGACCCAGTACTTC.

This clonotype was found many times. The chain couples TRBV6-1 to TRBJ2-4, with 8 bases aligning to TRBD2. Germline assignment: CDR1 MNHNS and CDR2 SASEGT. V gave up 7 bases and J gave up 3 bases; unmatched junction bases: 20. The CDR3 consists of 19 residues. CDR3 sequence: CASMAATLVPREGKNIQYF. The CDR3 DNA reads TGTGCCAGCATGGCCGCGACACTGGTACCTCGGGAGGGCAAAAACATTCAGTACTTC.

This clonotype was picked up a small number of times. The chain uses TRBV27 and TRBJ1-1, with TRBD1 as a possible D gene (5 bases). Germline V gene data show CDR1 as MNHEY and CDR2 as SMNVEV (reference sequence). Trimming removed 3 bases at V and 5 bases at J, with 10 bases between. This CDR3 contains 13 residues. In DNA form, the CDR3 reads TGTGCCAGCAGTTTGTATGGGGCAACTGAAGCTTTCTTT. Protein: CASSLYGATEAFF.

This clonotype was found many times. V is TRBV29-1 and J is TRBJ1-5, with D perhaps TRBD1 (5 bases). This CDR3 is built from 14 residues. V lost 6 bases, J lost 0 bases, and 12 bases lay in between. The germline V gene has CDR1 SQVTM and CDR2 ANQGSEA. DNA of the CDR3: TGCAGCGTCGCTGACAGCTATAGCAATCAGCCCCAGCATTTT. This translates into CSVADSYSNQPQHF. Using reference TRBV29-1 and TRBJ1-5 for the parts outside the CDR3, the full variable domain is SAVISQKPSRDICQRGTSLTIQCQVDSQVTMMFWYRQQPGQSLTLIATANQGSEATYESGFVIDKFPISRPNLTFSTLTVSNMSPEDSSIYLCSVADSYSNQPQHFGDGTRLSIL.

In this sample, this clonotype turned up many times. The J gene is TRBJ2-3, the V gene TRBV11-2, with D possibly matching TRBD1 (6 bases). Per the germline V gene, CDR1 is SGHAT and CDR2 is FQNNGV. V was shortened by 1 base and J by 5 bases, with 13 bases between the two germline ends. The CDR3 has 15 amino acids. CDR3 residues: CASSLGGRLLDTQYF. The DNA for the CDR3 is TGTGCCAGCAGCTTAGGGGGGCGGCTTCTAGATACGCAGTATTTT.

This clonotype was counted many times. The CDR3 nucleotides read TGTGCCAGCAGCTTAGCCGAGACCCAGTACTTC. Translating gives CASSLAETQYF. The gene calls are TRBV11-2 and TRBJ2-5; D unresolved. The CDR3 is 11 residues long. Germline lookup yields CDR1 SGHAT and CDR2 FQNNGV. V lost 1 base and J 5 bases, leaving 2 bases between the germline ends.

This chain links TRBV18 with TRBJ2-2; D call uncertain. The CDR3 length is 13 residues. Trimming removed 2 bases at V and 5 bases at J, with 6 bases between. From germline, CDR1 is KGHSH and CDR2 LQKENI. Written as DNA, the CDR3 is TGTGCCAGCTCACCAGTCGGGACCGGGGAGCTGTTTTTT. It codes for CASSPVGTGELFF.

This clonotype has ten or more counts. The chain uses TRBV28 and TRBJ2-7; no firm D call. Germline V gene sequence: CDR1 MDHEN, CDR2 SYDVKM. CDR3 size: 13 residues. Deletions cut 3 bases from V and 1 base from J, with 7 bases between. Here the CDR3 reads CASSLVESYEQYF. In nucleotides, the CDR3 is TGTGCCAGCAGTTTGGTGGAGTCCTACGAGCAGTACTTC. Full variable domain (rest looked up from reference TRBV28 and TRBJ2-7): DVKVTQSSRYLVKRTGEKVFLECVQDMDHENMFWYRQDPGLGLRLIYFSYDVKMKEKGDIPEGYSVSREKKERFSLILESASTNQTSMYLCASSLVESYEQYFGPGTRLTVT.

The V and J genes are TRBV6-5 and TRBJ2-1; 7 positions agree with TRBD2. V shed 4 bases and J 7 bases; nucleotides not matched to a gene: 13. CDR1 MNHEY and CDR2 SVGAGI come from the germline V gene. CDR3 length: 16 residues. CDR3 coding DNA: TGTGCCAGCAGTTCTTTGGCGGGAGCGGTGTGGAATGAGCAGTTCTTC. Amino acids: CASSSLAGAVWNEQFF.

Many counts were recorded for this clonotype. The chain couples TRBV6-1 to TRBJ1-1; the D is unclear. Germline assignment: CDR1 MNHNS and CDR2 SASEGT. V was cut by 5 bases and J by 0 bases, with 7 bases left in between. The CDR3 is 13 amino acids. Here the CDR3 DNA reads TGTGCCAGCAGTTATGCGGTGAACACTGAAGCTTTCTTT. Translated, it gives CASSYAVNTEAFF.